Following are 20 T cell receptor beta chains from one sample sequenced in a study of T cells in Graves' hyperthyroidism and ophthalmopathy. The TCR beta CDR3 regions underwent amplification using RNA transcripts as the source. Researchers ran a first-round RT-PCR on the TCR CDR3 using the HTBI primer set. TCRdb fed the multiplex PCR reads into MiXCR, producing one record per CDR3 protein. The sample holds hundreds of thousands of distinct CDR3 sequences, about 12% seen once. The sample taken for sequencing was blood. These receptors came from a woman aged 18-30 years with Graves' hyperthyroidism.

This clonotype was counted ten times or more. This chain connects TRBV27 to TRBJ1-2; D might be TRBD1 (5 bases). This CDR3 has 17 residues. Germline CDR1 reads MNHEY; CDR2 reads SMNVEV (reference sequence). Trimming removed 6 bases from V and 3 bases from J, with 23 bases in between. CDR3 loop: CASRTGLQARGDYGYTF. CDR3 DNA: TGTGCCAGCAGAACGGGACTCCAGGCCCGGGGCGACTATGGCTACACCTTC.

This clonotype was seen repeatedly, ten times or more. This chain connects TRBV20-1 to TRBJ1-2, with a possible D match to TRBD1 (5 bases). With 3 bases removed from V and 0 bases from J, the gap between germline ends came to 11 bases. This CDR3 comprises 14 residues. Germline V gene sequence: CDR1 DFQATT, CDR2 SNEGSKA (reference sequence). The CDR3 sequence: CSASGGGPNYGYTF. Here the CDR3 DNA reads TGCAGTGCTAGCGGGGGGGGTCCTAACTATGGCTACACCTTC.

This clonotype occurred many times. The rearrangement uses TRBV7-9 and TRBJ1-6, with 7 nucleotides matching TRBD1. Trimming cost V 6 bases and J 7 bases; bases outside gene matches: 9. Germline V CDR1 and CDR2: SEHNR, FQNEAQ (reference sequence). CDR3 length: 15 residues. DNA for the CDR3: TGTGCCAGCAGTATCACTACAGGGGCCAATTCACCCCTCCACTTT. Amino acids: CASSITTGANSPLHF. The variable domain in full, completed from reference TRBV7-9 and TRBJ1-6, reads DTGVSQNPRHKITKRGQNVTFRCDPISEHNRLYWYRQTLGQGPEFLTYFQNEAQLEKSRLLSDRFSAERPKGSFSTLEIQRTEQGDSAMYLCASSITTGANSPLHFGNGTRLTVT.

Many counts were recorded for this clonotype. This chain links TRBV28 with TRBJ1-1; TRBD1 agrees at 9 bases. V lost 4 bases to trimming and J lost 1 base; unmatched junction nucleotides: 10. The CDR3 sequence is 17 residues long. CDR1 MDHEN and CDR2 SYDVKM come from the germline V gene. As DNA, the CDR3 is TGTGCCAGCAGTTCCGCTACAGGGGGCTCTCCGAACACTGAAGCTTTCTTT. It specifies CASSSATGGSPNTEAFF. Together with reference TRBV28 and TRBJ1-1, the CDR3 gives the full variable domain: DVKVTQSSRYLVKRTGEKVFLECVQDMDHENMFWYRQDPGLGLRLIYFSYDVKMKEKGDIPEGYSVSREKKERFSLILESASTNQTSMYLCASSSATGGSPNTEAFFGQGTRLTVV.

The chain joins TRBV6-1 to TRBJ2-7; no clear D gene. V was cut by 7 bases and J by 5 bases, with 6 bases left in between. Per the germline V gene, CDR1 is MNHNS and CDR2 is SASEGT. There are 10 residues in the CDR3. The CDR3 region is CASNENEQYF. The CDR3, as DNA: TGTGCCAGCAATGAGAACGAGCAGTACTTC.

The CDR3 sequence is CSARSGTSTDTQYF. The DNA for the CDR3 is TGCAGTGCTCGCAGCGGCACTAGCACAGATACGCAGTATTTT. The chain combines TRBV20-1 with TRBJ2-3; D is perhaps TRBD2 (5 bases). The CDR3 consists of 14 residues. Germline CDR1 reads DFQATT; CDR2 reads SNEGSKA (reference sequence). The V gene lost 5 bases and the J gene lost 0 bases, with 12 bases spanning the gap.

Ten or more counts support this clonotype. This chain links TRBV10-1 with TRBJ1-1; D is undetermined. Germline CDR1 WNHNN, CDR2 SYGVQD (reference sequence). Trimming took off 0 bases at V and 1 base at J, with 6 bases between the two ends. There are 14 residues in the CDR3. The chain's CDR3 is CASSESWENTEAFF. CDR3 in DNA: TGCGCCAGCAGTGAGTCTTGGGAGAACACTGAAGCTTTCTTT.

This clonotype was observed at least ten times. The chain recombines TRBV20-1 with TRBJ2-1; 9 nucleotides align to TRBD1. CDR1 is DFQATT and CDR2 is SNEGSKA in the germline V gene (reference sequence). The CDR3 spans 13 residues. Trimming removed 6 bases from V and 9 bases from J; junction bases left unmatched: 9. The chain's CDR3 is CSAPRDRAGEQFF. The CDR3 nucleotides are TGCAGTGCCCCCCGGGACAGGGCTGGTGAGCAGTTCTTC.

This clonotype was seen many times. The V call is TRBV10-3, the J call TRBJ2-7; perhaps D is TRBD1 or TRBD2 (6 bases each). The CDR3 consists of 15 residues. Germline V lookup: CDR1 ENHRY, CDR2 SYGVKD. Deletions cut 6 bases from V and 4 bases from J, with 19 bases between. The CDR3 coding sequence is TGTGCCATCAGACAACAAACGGGGGCGCTTTACGAGCAGTACTTC. This codes for CAIRQQTGALYEQYF.

This clonotype was detected ten times or more. The genes are TRBV4-1 and TRBJ2-5; D perhaps matches TRBD1 (5 bases). This CDR3 has 17 residues. The ends were cut back, 0 bases at V and 0 bases at J, with 14 bases in the middle. The germline gives CDR1 MGHRA, CDR2 YSYEKL. The CDR3 nucleotides read TGCGCCAGCAGCCAAGATTGGTCGACAGCAAACCAAGAGACCCAGTACTTC. Protein product: CASSQDWSTANQETQYF.

The V and J genes are TRBV19 and TRBJ1-5; no clear D gene. From germline, CDR1 is LNHDA and CDR2 SQIVND (reference sequence). The CDR3 has 15 residues. With 7 bases removed from V and 7 bases from J, the gap between germline ends came to 20 bases. This CDR3 reads CASTLGPDARQPQHF. CDR3 sequence (DNA): TGTGCCAGTACCCTCGGTCCCGATGCCAGGCAGCCCCAGCATTTT. Full variable domain (rest looked up from reference TRBV19 and TRBJ1-5): DGGITQSPKYLFRKEGQNVTLSCEQNLNHDAMYWYRQDPGQGLRLIYYSQIVNDFQKGDIAEGYSVSREKKESFPLTVTSAQKNPTAFYLCASTLGPDARQPQHFGDGTRLSIL.

Note on this clonotype: A single base separates this from a much larger clone, so it may be a read error. The CDR3 ends on some other residue instead of the conserved phenylalanine or tryptophan, so this is likely a read error. The gene calls are TRBV15 and TRBJ1-1; no firm D call. This CDR3 comprises 15 residues. The V gene's germline CDR1 is LNHNV and CDR2 YYDKDF (reference sequence). Trimming removed 0 bases at V and 1 base at J, with 9 bases between. CDR3: CATSRDPQANTEAFS. CDR3 DNA: TGTGCCACCAGCAGAGATCCCCAGGCGAACACTGAAGCTTTCTCT.

In the case of this clonotype: This may be a read error, as it is one base from a much larger clone. The chain links TRBV10-3 to TRBJ2-6; tentatively, D is TRBD1 or TRBD2 (5 bases each). The CDR3 contains 18 residues. Per the germline V gene, CDR1 is ENHRY and CDR2 is SYGVKD. This CDR3 is CASSYSTGATLSANVLTF. CDR3 in DNA: TGTGCCAGCAGTTACTCGACCGGGGCGACTCTATCGGCCAACGTCCTGACTTTC.

This chain links TRBV5-5 with TRBJ2-3; D is possibly TRBD1 or TRBD2 (6 bases each). Trimming took off 1 base at V and 2 bases at J, with 17 bases between the two ends. CDR3 length: 17 residues. CDR1 SGHKS and CDR2 YYEKEE come from the germline V gene (reference sequence). Here the CDR3 DNA reads TGTGCCAGCAGCTTGAGTGTGACGGGGGCCATCACAGATACGCAGTATTTT. Amino acids: CASSLSVTGAITDTQYF.

The rearrangement uses TRBV29-1 and TRBJ1-1; TRBD1 aligns across 7 bases. The V and J ends lost 3 bases and 0 bases, in that order; junction bases with no gene match: 7. The CDR3 spans 15 residues. Germline V gene sequence: CDR1 SQVTM, CDR2 ANQGSEA. In DNA form, the CDR3 reads TGCAGCGTTGATCCTGACAGGGTAATGAACACTGAAGCTTTCTTT. This encodes CSVDPDRVMNTEAFF.

This clonotype has a count of ten or more. The rearrangement links TRBV5-5 to TRBJ2-7, with D possibly TRBD1 on 5 matching bases. V lost 1 base to trimming and J lost 6 bases, with 11 bases between them. The CDR3 length is 13 residues. Germline CDR1 is SGHKS and CDR2 is YYEKEE (reference sequence). DNA for the CDR3: TGTGCCAGCAGCTTGATAGGGGTCGGCGAGCAGTACTTC. Translated, it gives CASSLIGVGEQYF.

This clonotype has a handful of counts. The chain has TRBV27 and TRBJ1-6; D is unresolved. Trimming took 6 bases from V and 0 from J, leaving 12 bases between them. CDR3 size: 16 residues. The V gene's germline CDR1 is MNHEY and CDR2 SMNVEV (reference sequence). The CDR3: CASSPSGSSYNSPLHF. Here the CDR3 DNA reads TGTGCCAGCAGCCCCTCCGGAAGCTCCTATAATTCACCCCTCCACTTT.

This clonotype was observed a few times. J is TRBJ2-1 and V is TRBV6-1; D call uncertain. Germline V gene lookup returns CDR1 MNHNS and CDR2 SASEGT. The CDR3 spans 11 residues. Between the trimmed V and J ends, which lost 7 bases and 4 bases, there was a span of 5 bases. CDR3 protein: CASNSYNEQFF. The CDR3 DNA is TGTGCCAGCAACTCATACAATGAGCAGTTCTTC.

This clonotype was seen at least ten times. CDR3 residues: CASSPDLGHEQFF. The CDR3 coding sequence is TGCGCCAGCAGCCCCGACCTGGGGCATGAGCAGTTCTTC. This chain uses TRBV5-1 with TRBJ2-1, with D perhaps TRBD1 (5 bases). The CDR3 spans 13 residues. Trimming stripped 4 bases from V and 8 bases from J, with 13 bases between. Germline V CDR1 and CDR2: SGHRS, YFSETQ.

The chain joins TRBV2 to TRBJ2-7, with 7 bases lining up with TRBD2. Germline lookup yields CDR1 SNHLY and CDR2 FYNNEI. V shed 5 bases and J 6 bases; nucleotides not matched to a gene: 7. The CDR3 runs 13 residues. The CDR3 sequence: CASSRDGGSEQYF. CDR3 DNA sequence: TGTGCCAGCAGTAGGGACGGCGGGAGCGAGCAGTACTTC.